This T cell receptor beta chain was documented in a study of T-cell memory formation after mild COVID-19. Each CDR3 protein is one row after TCRdb ran MiXCR on the 5' RACE reads. The data show some 300,000 distinct CDR3 sequences, with 20% to 25% seen just once and around 23% held by the top ten. A note on this clonotype: Its antigen is still unknown.

CDR1 is SGHRS and CDR2 is YFSETQ in the germline V gene. Unmatched junction bases numbered 10, after V lost 0 bases and J lost 10 bases. This CDR3 region has 17 residues. Broader study findings: Nothing showed for sure that second-wave clones peaking on day 37 were SARS-CoV-2 specific.

The chain employs TRBV5-1 and TRBJ2-1; 13 nucleotides align to TRBD2. The sequenced material came from PBMCs or a T cell subset sorted from them (not recorded which). This TCR came from a man younger than 35 who had mild COVID-19 (a few samples of this study predate the infection). Cell type and time point are not known. The CDR3 DNA is TGCGCCAGCAGCTTGGGTGGCACTAGCGGGGGGGCACAAGAGCAGTTCTTC. Translation gives CASSLGGTSGGAQEQFF.